The sequence of this T cell receptor beta chain was determined in a study of blood T cell repertoires in COVID-19. Study as a whole: The study drew acute and convalescent COVID-19 samples from the United States, Italy and Spain. The analysed material was cDNA or gDNA that came from T cells, B-cell-depleted T cells, or PBMCs.

Methods used by the authors: The assay estimated nucleated cells by amplifying reference gene primers. Here immunoSEQ multiplex PCR was the method, and the copy in TCRdb shows in-frame clones only, minus some. That table gives V, J and clone size, and the DNA gave D and trimming. This sample has about 72,000 clones, with 82% found just once. The junction had 11 bases not matched to a gene; V was cut back by 6 bases and J by 3 bases. CDR3 length: 15 amino acids. Germline V gene data show CDR1 as MNHNY and CDR2 as SVGAGI (reference sequence). This receptor was taken from a human donor in a cohort sampled during active COVID-19. Sequencing was done on a sample of peripheral blood. This sequence joins TRBV6-6 and TRBJ2-7; 7 nucleotides align to TRBD1. The CDR3 bases are TGTGCCAGCAGGGGAGAGGGACAGAAAGACTACGAGCAGTACTTC. This gives the protein CASRGEGQKDYEQYF.